Sequencing of this T cell receptor (beta chain) was carried out in a study of blood T cell repertoires in COVID-19. Looking at the study overall: Sources were T cells, B-cell-depleted T cells, or PBMCs; the material itself was cDNA or gDNA.

Here immunoSEQ multiplex PCR was the method, and the copy in TCRdb shows in-frame clones only, minus some. The profile shows 300,000 or so clones, more than 80% of them singletons. Germline lookup yields CDR1 LNHDA and CDR2 SQIVND (reference sequence). The CDR3 has 15 amino acids. Unmatched junction bases numbered 5, after V lost 4 bases and J lost 1 base. The study drew participants aged about 18 to 89 years from 24 US areas. This clonotype originated in a woman aged 25 to 39 who had recovered from COVID-19. Specimen: PBMCs or T cells enriched from blood (not recorded which). The rearrangement joins TRBV19 to TRBJ2-5; 8 nucleotides align to TRBD1. The CDR3 loop is CASSSTGGTQETQYF. The CDR3 nucleotides are TGTGCCAGTAGTAGCACAGGGGGGACCCAAGAGACCCAGTACTTC.